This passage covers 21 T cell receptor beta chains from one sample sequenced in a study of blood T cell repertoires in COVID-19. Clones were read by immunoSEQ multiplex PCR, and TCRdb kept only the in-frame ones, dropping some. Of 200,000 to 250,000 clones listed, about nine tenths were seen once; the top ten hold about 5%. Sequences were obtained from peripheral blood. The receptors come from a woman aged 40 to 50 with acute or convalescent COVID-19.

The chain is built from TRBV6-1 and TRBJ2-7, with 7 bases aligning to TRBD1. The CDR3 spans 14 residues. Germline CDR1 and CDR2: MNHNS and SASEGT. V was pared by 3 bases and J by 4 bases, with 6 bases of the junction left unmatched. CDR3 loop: CASSDRQGPYEQYV. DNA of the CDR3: TGTGCCAGCAGTGATCGACAGGGACCATACGAGCAGTACGTC.

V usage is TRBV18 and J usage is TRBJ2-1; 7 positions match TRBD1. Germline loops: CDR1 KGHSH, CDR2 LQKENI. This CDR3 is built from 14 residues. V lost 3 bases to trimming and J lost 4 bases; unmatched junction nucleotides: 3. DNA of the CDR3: TGTGCCAGCTCACCCCAGGACAGGTACAATGAGCAGTTCTTC. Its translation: CASSPQDRYNEQFF.

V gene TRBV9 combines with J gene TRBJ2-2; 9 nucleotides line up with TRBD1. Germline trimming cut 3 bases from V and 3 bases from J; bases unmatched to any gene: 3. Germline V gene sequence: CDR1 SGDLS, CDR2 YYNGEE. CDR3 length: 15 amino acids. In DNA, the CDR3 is TGTGCCAGCAGCGCCTGGGACAGGGACACCGGGGAGCTGTTTTTT. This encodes CASSAWDRDTGELFF.

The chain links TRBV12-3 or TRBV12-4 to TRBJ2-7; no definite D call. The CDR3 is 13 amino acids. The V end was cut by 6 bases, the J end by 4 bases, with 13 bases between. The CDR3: CASSVSIGYEQYV. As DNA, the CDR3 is TGTGCCAGCAGCGTATCTATCGGGTACGAGCAGTACGTC.

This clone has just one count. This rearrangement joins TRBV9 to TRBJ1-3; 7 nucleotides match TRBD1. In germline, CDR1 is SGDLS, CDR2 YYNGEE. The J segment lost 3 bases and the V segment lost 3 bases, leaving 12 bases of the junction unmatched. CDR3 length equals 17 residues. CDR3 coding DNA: TGTGCCAGCAGCGAGGGGAGACAGGGAGGAGGTGGAAACACCATATATTTT. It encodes CASSEGRQGGGGNTIYF.

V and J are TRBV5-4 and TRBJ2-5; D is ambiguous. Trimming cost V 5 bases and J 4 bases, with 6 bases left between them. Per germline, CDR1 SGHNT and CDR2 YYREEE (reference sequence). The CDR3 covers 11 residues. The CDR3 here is CASRFGETQYF. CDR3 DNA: TGTGCCAGCAGGTTCGGAGAGACCCAGTACTTC.

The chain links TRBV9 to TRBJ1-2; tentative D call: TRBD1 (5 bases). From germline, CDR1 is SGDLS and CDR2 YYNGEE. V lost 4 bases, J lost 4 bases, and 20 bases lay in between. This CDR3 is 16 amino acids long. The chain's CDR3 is CASSSNGRGYGYGYTF. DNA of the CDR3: TGTGCCAGCAGCTCTAACGGGAGGGGTTACGGCTATGGCTACACCTTC.

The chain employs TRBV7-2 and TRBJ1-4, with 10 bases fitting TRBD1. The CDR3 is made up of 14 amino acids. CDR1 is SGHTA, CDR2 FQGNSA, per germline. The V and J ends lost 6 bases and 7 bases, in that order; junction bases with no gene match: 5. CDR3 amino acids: CASSQDRGGEKLFF. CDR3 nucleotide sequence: TGTGCCAGCAGTCAGGACAGGGGGGGTGAAAAACTGTTTTTT. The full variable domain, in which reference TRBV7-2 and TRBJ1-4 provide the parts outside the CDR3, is GAGVSQSPSNKVTEKGKDVELRCDPISGHTALYWYRQSLGQGLEFLIYFQGNSAPDKSGLPSDRFSAERTGGSVSTLTIQRTQQEDSAVYLCASSQDRGGEKLFFGSGTQLSVL.

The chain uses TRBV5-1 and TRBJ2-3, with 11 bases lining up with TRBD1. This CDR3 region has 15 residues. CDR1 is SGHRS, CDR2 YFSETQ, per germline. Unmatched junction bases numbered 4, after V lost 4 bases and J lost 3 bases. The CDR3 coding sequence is TGCGCCAGCAGCCCCCGGGACAGGGGGACAGATACGCAGTATTTT. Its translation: CASSPRDRGTDTQYF.

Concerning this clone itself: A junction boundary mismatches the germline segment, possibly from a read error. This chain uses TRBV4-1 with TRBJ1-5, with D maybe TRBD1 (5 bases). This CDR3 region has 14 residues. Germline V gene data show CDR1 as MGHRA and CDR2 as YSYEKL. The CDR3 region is CASSQDSYNQPQHF. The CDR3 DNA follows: TGCGCCAGCAGTCAAGACAGTTATAATCAGCCCCAGCATTTT.

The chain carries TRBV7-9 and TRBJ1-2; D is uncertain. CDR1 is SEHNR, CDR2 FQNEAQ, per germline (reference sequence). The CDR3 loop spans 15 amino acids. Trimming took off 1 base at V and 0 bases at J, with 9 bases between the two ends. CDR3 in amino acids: CASSLDPRANYGYTF. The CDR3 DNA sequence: TGTGCCAGCAGCTTAGACCCGAGGGCTAACTATGGCTACACCTTC.

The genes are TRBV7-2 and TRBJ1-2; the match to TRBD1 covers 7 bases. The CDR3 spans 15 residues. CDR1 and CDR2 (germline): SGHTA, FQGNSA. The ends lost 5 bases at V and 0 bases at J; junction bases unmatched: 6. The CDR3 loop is CASSPRQGANYGYTF. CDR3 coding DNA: TGTGCCAGCAGCCCTCGACAGGGAGCTAACTATGGCTACACCTTC.

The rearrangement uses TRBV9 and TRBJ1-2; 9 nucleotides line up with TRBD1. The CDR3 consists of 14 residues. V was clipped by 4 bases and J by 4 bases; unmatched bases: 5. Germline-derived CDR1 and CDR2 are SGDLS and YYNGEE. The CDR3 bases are TGTGCCAGCAGCCCCGGGACAGGGCCCTATGGCTACACCTTC. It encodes CASSPGTGPYGYTF.

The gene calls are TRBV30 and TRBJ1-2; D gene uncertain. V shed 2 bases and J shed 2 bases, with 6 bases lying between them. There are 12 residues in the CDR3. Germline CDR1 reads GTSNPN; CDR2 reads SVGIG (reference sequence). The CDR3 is CAWSNRNYGYTF. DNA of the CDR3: TGTGCCTGGAGTAACAGAAACTATGGCTACACCTTC.

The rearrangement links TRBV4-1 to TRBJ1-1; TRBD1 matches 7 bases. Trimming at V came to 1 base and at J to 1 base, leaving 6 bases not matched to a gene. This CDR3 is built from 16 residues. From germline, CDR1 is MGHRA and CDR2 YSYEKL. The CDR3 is CASSQVIQGKNTEAFF. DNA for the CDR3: TGCGCCAGCAGCCAAGTAATACAGGGGAAGAACACTGAAGCTTTCTTT.

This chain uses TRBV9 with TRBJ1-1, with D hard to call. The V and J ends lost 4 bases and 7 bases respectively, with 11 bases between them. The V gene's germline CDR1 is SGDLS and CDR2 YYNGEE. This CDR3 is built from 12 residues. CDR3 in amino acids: CASSYIAGEAFF. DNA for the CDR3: TGTGCCAGCAGCTATATTGCAGGTGAAGCTTTCTTT. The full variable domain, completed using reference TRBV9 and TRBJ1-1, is DSGVTQTPKHLITATGQRVTLRCSPRSGDLSVYWYQQSLDQGLQFLIQYYNGEERAKGNILERFSAQQFPDLHSELNLSSLELGDSALYFCASSYIAGEAFFGQGTRLTVV.

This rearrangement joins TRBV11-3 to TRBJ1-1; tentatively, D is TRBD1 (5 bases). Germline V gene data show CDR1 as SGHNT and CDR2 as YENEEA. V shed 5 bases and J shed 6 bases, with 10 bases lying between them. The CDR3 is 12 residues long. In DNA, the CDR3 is TGTGCCAGCAGCCAGGGAGGAGCTGAAGCTTTCTTT. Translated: CASSQGGAEAFF.

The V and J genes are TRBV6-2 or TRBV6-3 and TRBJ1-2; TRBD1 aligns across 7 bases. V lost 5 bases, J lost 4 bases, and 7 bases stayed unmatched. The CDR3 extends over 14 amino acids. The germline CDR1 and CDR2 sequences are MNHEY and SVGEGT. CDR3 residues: CASSTPTGRYGYTF. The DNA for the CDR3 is TGTGCCAGCAGTACACCGACAGGGCGCTATGGCTACACCTTC.

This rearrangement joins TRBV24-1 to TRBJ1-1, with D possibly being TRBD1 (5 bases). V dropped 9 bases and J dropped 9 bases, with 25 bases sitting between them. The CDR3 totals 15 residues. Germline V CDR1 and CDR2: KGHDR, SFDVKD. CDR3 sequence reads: CATPPMGLGEEKAFF. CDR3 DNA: TGTGCCACCCCCCCGATGGGATTGGGGGAGGAGAAAGCTTTCTTT.

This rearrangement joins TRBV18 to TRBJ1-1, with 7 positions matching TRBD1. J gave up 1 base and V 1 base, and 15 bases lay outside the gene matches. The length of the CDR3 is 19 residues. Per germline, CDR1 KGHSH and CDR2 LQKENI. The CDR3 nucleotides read TGTGCCAGCTCACCACGGGAGATAAAGGGGGCTTTCTCGAACACTGAAGCTTTCTTT. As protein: CASSPREIKGAFSNTEAFF.

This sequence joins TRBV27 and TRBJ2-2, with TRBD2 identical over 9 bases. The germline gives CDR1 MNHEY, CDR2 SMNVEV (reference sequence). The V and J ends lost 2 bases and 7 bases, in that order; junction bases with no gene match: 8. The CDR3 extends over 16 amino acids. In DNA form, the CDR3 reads TGTGCCAGCAGTTTAGTTGCGGGGGGGCATGGCGGGGAGCTGTTTTTT. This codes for CASSLVAGGHGGELFF.